This T cell receptor (beta chain) was recorded in a study of T cells in Graves' hyperthyroidism and ophthalmopathy. Overall study results and limits: It was a median around 6 months before onset that the model predicted ophthalmopathy. Blood also held most thyroid clonotypes expanded beyond 0.001.

This clonotype has at least ten counts. Its target is not known. Amplified regions were TCR beta CDR3 sequences from RNA transcripts. The HTBI primer set served for first-round RT-PCR of the TCR CDR3. TCRdb called the multiplex PCR reads again in MiXCR, with one record for every CDR3 protein. Among about 98,000 distinct CDR3 sequences listed, 35% to 50% were seen once. Germline-derived CDR1 and CDR2 are MNHNY and SVGAGI (reference sequence). The CDR3 has 15 amino acids. Trimming stripped 7 bases from V and 5 bases from J, with 17 bases between. The sequenced sample was peripheral blood or thyroid tissue (not recorded which). This receptor was identified in a woman in her 30s with Graves' hyperthyroidism. This sequence joins TRBV6-6 and TRBJ1-4; a possible D gene is TRBD1 (6 bases). CDR3 loop: CASKTAGTRNEKLFF. Written as DNA, the CDR3 is TGTGCCAGCAAAACAGCAGGGACAAGGAATGAAAAACTGTTTTTT.